The 23 T cell receptor beta chains reported below all come from one sample, sequenced in a study of blood T cells in healthy people across ages (dated by TCRdb to between 2014 and 2017). Library generation was performed with 5' RACE. The sequencer listed for this sample is Illumina HiSeq 2500. A second PCR of roughly 7 to 11 cycles was performed with a sample-barcoded 5' primer and a J-beta primer mix. TCRdb took the public reads, trimmed them with fastp at Q25, ran MiXCR for clone calling and kept in-frame beta chains. Rows are unified per CDR3 protein, each entry keeping the most common DNA and genes. The sample contains about 1.4 million distinct CDR3 sequences, roughly 59% of them found a single time. Of the sample, about 6.7% falls within the top ten clones. Sequencing used blood. The receptors derive from a man aged 18 to 29 in good health.

V is TRBV12-5 and J is TRBJ1-2, with D possibly TRBD1 on 6 matching bases. The CDR3 consists of 14 residues. Germline assignment: CDR1 LGHNT and CDR2 FRNRAP. Deletions cut 2 bases from V and 6 bases from J, with 13 bases between. The DNA for the CDR3 is TGTGCTAGTGGTTTGAACACGGCAGGGGATGGCTACACCTTC. It encodes CASGLNTAGDGYTF. Full variable domain (missing parts from reference TRBV12-5 and TRBJ1-2): DARVTQTPRHKVTEMGQEVTMRCQPILGHNTVFWYRQTMMQGLELLAYFRNRAPLDDSGMPKDRFSAEMPDATLATLKIQPSEPRDSAVYFCASGLNTAGDGYTFGSGTRLTVV.

J is TRBJ2-7 and V is TRBV2; D is possibly TRBD1 or TRBD2 (6 bases each). Trimming cost V 4 bases and J 4 bases, with 17 bases left between them. In germline, CDR1 is SNHLY, CDR2 FYNNEI. This CDR3 is 15 amino acids long. CDR3 DNA: TGTGCCAGCAGTGGTGGGGGGCAGTTTGGATACGAGCAGTACTTC. Its protein is CASSGGGQFGYEQYF.

The rearrangement links TRBV7-2 to TRBJ2-1; 10 nucleotides line up with TRBD2. V lost 5 bases, J lost 9 bases, and 13 bases stayed unmatched. The CDR3 is 16 residues long. The germline V gene encodes CDR1 SGHTA and CDR2 FQGNSA. The CDR3 DNA is TGTGCCAGCAGCCCCAATAGTAGCGGGGGGCCCTCTGAGCAGTTCTTC. Encoded protein: CASSPNSSGGPSEQFF. Based on the CDR3 plus reference TRBV7-2 and TRBJ2-1, the full variable domain is GAGVSQSPSNKVTEKGKDVELRCDPISGHTALYWYRQSLGQGLEFLIYFQGNSAPDKSGLPSDRFSAERTGGSVSTLTIQRTQQEDSAVYLCASSPNSSGGPSEQFFGPGTRLTVL.

Points on this clonotype: One junction end does not reproduce the germline sequence, and a read error may be involved. The chain joins TRBV20-1 to TRBJ2-3; 12 positions agree with TRBD2. The V gene's germline CDR1 is DFQATT and CDR2 SNEGSKA (reference sequence). The CDR3 is made up of 17 amino acids. The CDR3 reads CSARATSGRGGTDTQYF. The CDR3, as DNA: TGCAGTGCTAGAGCGACTAGCGGGAGAGGCGGCACAGATACACAGTATTTT.

The rearrangement links TRBV4-2 to TRBJ1-2, with TRBD1 matching over 9 bases. The CDR3 is made up of 16 amino acids. The V segment lost 1 base and the J segment 6 bases; nucleotides outside the gene matches: 9. Germline-derived CDR1 and CDR2 are LGHNA and YNFKEQ. Here the CDR3 reads CASSQGSSGTGHGYTF. The CDR3 coding sequence is TGTGCCAGCAGCCAAGGATCATCCGGGACAGGGCATGGCTACACCTTC.

The sample holds a few counts of this clonotype. The chain employs TRBV12-3 or TRBV12-4 and TRBJ1-1, with 8 nucleotides matching TRBD1. The junction had 2 bases not matched to a gene; V was cut back by 5 bases and J by 3 bases. The CDR3 has 13 amino acids. The CDR3 region is CASSGQGDTEAFF. CDR3 sequence (DNA): TGTGCCAGCAGTGGACAGGGCGACACTGAAGCTTTCTTT.

The chain uses TRBV12-3 or TRBV12-4 and TRBJ2-1; D call uncertain. The CDR3 spans 15 residues. V was clipped by 5 bases and J by 5 bases, with 16 bases between them. This chain's CDR3 is CASSPRVSQDNEQFF. The CDR3 DNA is TGTGCCAGCAGTCCCCGGGTTAGTCAGGACAATGAGCAGTTCTTC.

V usage is TRBV12-3 or TRBV12-4 and J usage is TRBJ1-2, with D maybe TRBD1 (5 bases). This CDR3 has 13 amino acids. V was pared by 5 bases and J by 0 bases, with 7 bases between. CDR3 DNA: TGTGCCAGCAGTGAAGGGGCTAACTATGGCTACACCTTC. Its protein is CASSEGANYGYTF.

This clonotype was detected only a few times. The rearrangement uses TRBV10-3 and TRBJ1-2; D perhaps matches TRBD1 (5 bases). Germline values: CDR1 ENHRY, CDR2 SYGVKD. CDR3 size: 14 residues. V lost 4 bases and J 4 bases, leaving 13 bases between the germline ends. The CDR3 reads CAISASGGGYGYTF. The CDR3 DNA reads TGTGCCATCAGTGCATCGGGGGGGGGCTATGGCTACACCTTC.

The rearrangement joins TRBV6-2 or TRBV6-3 to TRBJ2-7, with D hard to call. With the DNA end fitting TRBJ2-1 better, the J assignment may be wrong. The germline gives CDR1 MNHEY, CDR2 SVGEGT. The CDR3 is made up of 13 amino acids. Written as DNA, the CDR3 is TGTGCCAGCAGTTATGGGTTTTATGGTGAGCAGTTCTTC. Its protein is CASSYGFYGEQFF.

The chain carries TRBV20-1 and TRBJ2-5; D possibly corresponds to TRBD1 (5 bases). Germline-derived CDR1 and CDR2 are DFQATT and SNEGSKA (reference sequence). The CDR3 length is 13 residues. The V end lost 6 bases, the J end lost 11 bases, and 22 bases lay between the germline ends. CDR3 amino acids: CSATGITDNEQYF. For the CDR3, the DNA is TGCAGTGCAACAGGTATCACTGACAATGAGCAGTACTTC.

The V call is TRBV6-5, the J call TRBJ2-1; weak D call: TRBD2 (5 bases). The germline V and J ends were trimmed by 7 bases and 7 bases, with 17 bases remaining between them. This CDR3 has 14 residues. CDR1 and CDR2 from the germline V gene are MNHEY and SVGAGI. DNA of the CDR3: TGTGCCAGCACGCGGGTCCTTGGTGGGAATGAGCAGTTCTTC. Protein sequence: CASTRVLGGNEQFF.

The chain carries TRBV20-1 and TRBJ1-2; no clear D. Germline CDR1 is DFQATT and CDR2 is SNEGSKA (reference sequence). The germline V and J ends were trimmed by 0 bases and 4 bases, with 15 bases remaining between them. The CDR3 length is 15 residues. CDR3 sequence (DNA): TGCAGTGCTAGAGATTGGGATTTATTAGGCTATGGCTACACCTTC. This codes for CSARDWDLLGYGYTF.

The sample holds a few counts of this clonotype. The chain has TRBV14 and TRBJ2-1; D unresolved. CDR1 SGHDN and CDR2 FVKESK come from the germline V gene. The CDR3 totals 14 residues. The V gene lost 0 bases and the J gene lost 8 bases, with 11 bases spanning the gap. The CDR3 here is CASSQESGLYEQFF. The CDR3 bases are TGTGCCAGCAGCCAAGAGTCCGGGTTGTATGAGCAGTTCTTC.

The chain combines TRBV12-5 with TRBJ2-1, with TRBD2 identical over 11 bases. The CDR3 has 13 amino acids. Germline CDR1 reads LGHNT; CDR2 reads FRNRAP. V was clipped by 11 bases and J by 9 bases; unmatched bases: 9. CDR3 in DNA: TGTGCTGCGAAGACTAGCGGGACGGTTGAGCAGTTCTTC. It is translated as CAAKTSGTVEQFF.

This clonotype was counted a few times. The J gene is TRBJ2-4, the V gene TRBV5-1; 11 bases fit TRBD1. Gene TRBJ2-7 matches the end of the DNA better, so the J call may be wrong. The CDR3 consists of 14 residues. Germline V lookup: CDR1 SGHRS, CDR2 YFSETQ. Written as DNA, the CDR3 is TGCGCCAGCTGGAAGGGACAGGGGGTCAACGAGCAGTACTTC. Its translation is CASWKGQGVNEQYF.

The chain has TRBV28 and TRBJ1-2, with D uncertain. Germline-derived CDR1 and CDR2 are MDHEN and SYDVKM. CDR3 size: 16 residues. With 7 bases removed from V and 3 bases from J, the gap between germline ends came to 21 bases. The CDR3 region is CASTPTPNMLHYGYTF. CDR3 bases: TGTGCCAGCACCCCGACCCCCAACATGCTACACTATGGCTACACCTTC.

The V gene is TRBV7-2, the J gene TRBJ1-3; D unclear. The CDR3 is 14 residues long. The germline V and J ends were trimmed by 5 bases and 4 bases, with 12 bases remaining between them. The V gene's germline CDR1 is SGHTA and CDR2 FQGNSA. CDR3 bases: TGTGCCAGCAGCACACGAATTGGCGGAAACACCATATATTTT. This encodes CASSTRIGGNTIYF.

The chain is built from TRBV7-2 and TRBJ1-4; perhaps TRBD1 as D (6 bases). This CDR3 has 14 residues. The V end lost 4 bases, the J end lost 3 bases, and 9 bases lay between the germline ends. In germline, CDR1 is SGHTA, CDR2 FQGNSA. CDR3 sequence: CASSWGAANEKLFF. CDR3 coding DNA: TGTGCCAGCAGCTGGGGGGCGGCTAATGAAAAACTGTTTTTT.

This clonotype has just one count. The rearrangement links TRBV12-3 or TRBV12-4 to TRBJ2-5; TRBD1 agrees at 10 bases. CDR3 length: 16 amino acids. J lost 2 bases, V lost 6 bases, and 9 bases had no gene match. CDR3 in DNA: TGTGCCAGCAGACAAACCGGGACAGGGGCGCAAGAGACCCAGTACTTC. It translates to CASRQTGTGAQETQYF.

The V call is TRBV2, the J call TRBJ2-2, with 9 bases matching TRBD1. V lost 9 bases and J lost 6; bases outside the gene matches: 5. This CDR3 has 13 amino acids. CDR1 and CDR2 from the germline V gene are SNHLY and FYNNEI. Written as DNA, the CDR3 is TGTGCCAGGGGACAGGGATCTTCCGGGGAGCTGTTTTTT. Its translation: CARGQGSSGELFF.

V gene TRBV3-1 combines with J gene TRBJ2-4; the D is unclear. V lost 4 bases and J lost 13, with 17 bases in between. This CDR3 spans 13 amino acids. CDR1 is LGHDT and CDR2 is YNNKEL in the germline V gene (reference sequence). The chain's CDR3 is CASSLLNSNEQYF. CDR3 coding DNA: TGTGCCAGCAGCCTCCTTAATAGCAATGAGCAGTACTTC.

The V gene is TRBV4-1, the J gene TRBJ2-2, with unresolved D. Trimming left V 4 bases short and J 4 bases short, with 16 bases between. The germline V gene has CDR1 MGHRA and CDR2 YSYEKL. CDR3 length equals 16 residues. This CDR3 is CASSPLKDHVTGELFF. For the CDR3, the DNA is TGCGCCAGCAGCCCACTCAAGGACCATGTCACCGGGGAGCTGTTTTTT.